Sequencing of this TCR beta chain was carried out in a study of T cell responses to AZD1222 COVID-19 vaccine. With regard to this clone: The antigen is undetermined.

General study findings and limits: There were vaccine-associated CD4 TCRs across spike, dominant at 160-218 and 743-854. Samples come after the peak T cell response, not at day 14. Donors were mostly white British, more females; clonal diversity possibly underestimated. Recipients of two AZD1222 doses showed rising Spike-specific TCR breadth and depth.

Sequencing was performed with immunoSEQ multiplex PCR; in TCRdb, only in-frame clones are kept and a portion is missing. The repertoire holds some 130,000 clones, with approximately 85% as singletons. The receptor comes from an adult who received the MenACWY meningococcal vaccine as a control. Specimen: peripheral blood, collected 28 days after the second dose of the MenACWY control vaccine.

CDR3 sequence (DNA): TGTGCCAGCAGCCCGCCAACAGGGTTTGATGGCTACACCTTC. Amino acids: CASSPPTGFDGYTF. This chain connects TRBV7-8 to TRBJ1-2; perhaps TRBD1 as D (6 bases). The CDR3 consists of 14 residues. The germline V and J ends were trimmed by 5 bases and 6 bases, with 16 bases remaining between them. Germline V gene data show CDR1 as SGHVS and CDR2 as FQNEAQ.